This T cell receptor (beta chain) comes out of a study of blood T cell repertoires in COVID-19. Study background: Sites across the United States, Italy and Spain contributed samples from acute and convalescent COVID-19.

The V segment lost 0 bases and the J segment 7 bases; nucleotides outside the gene matches: 4. Per germline, CDR1 SGHRS and CDR2 YFSETQ. This CDR3 has 15 residues. Participants came from fewer than 25 US areas, aged about 18 to 95 years. Participants reported their clinical history, and cohort assignment relied on those reports. Study processing details: Counts of nucleated cells, estimated from reference gene primer amplification, were obtained. Clones were sequenced by immunoSEQ multiplex PCR, and TCRdb holds only the in-frame ones, with some missing. For V, J and clone size, that table is used; D and trimming come from the DNA. The table records 150,000 or so clones, about three quarters of them present only once.

This TCR derives from a woman aged 50 to 60 who had recovered from COVID-19. Sequenced input: PBMCs or T cells enriched from blood (not recorded which). This chain connects TRBV5-1 to TRBJ1-4; 9 bases agree with TRBD1. CDR3 sequence reads: CASSLGTGVGEKLFF. Written as DNA, the CDR3 is TGCGCCAGCAGCTTGGGGACAGGGGTCGGTGAAAAACTGTTTTTT.